The clone carrying this TCR beta chain was counted a few times. Per the germline V gene, CDR1 is SGHTA and CDR2 is FQGNSA. The CDR3 runs 14 residues. The V and J ends lost 5 bases and 0 bases respectively, with 11 bases between them. Since all of the isolated RNA was reverse transcribed, expressed TCRB transcripts were what got sequenced. It was found that naive, central memory and regulatory T cell samples averaged approximately 3.6 million reads. Using immunoSEQ multiplex PCR, the repertoire was profiled, and TCRdb retains in-frame clones only, with some absent. In the table there are nearly 350,000 clones, under 8.5% of which are singletons. The data belong to a study of beta chain features in type 1 diabetes. Looking at the study overall: Cells sorted and examined across all samples totaled almost 110 million.

One heparinised blood draw averaging around 110 mL was given by each donor. This receptor was identified in a woman under 30 in good health. Source material: central memory CD4+ T cells from blood. The V call is TRBV7-2, the J call TRBJ2-7; D may be TRBD2 (6 bases). CDR3 in DNA: TGTGCCAGCAGCCCGGGACTCTCCTCCTACGAGCAGTACTTC. Translation: CASSPGLSSYEQYF.